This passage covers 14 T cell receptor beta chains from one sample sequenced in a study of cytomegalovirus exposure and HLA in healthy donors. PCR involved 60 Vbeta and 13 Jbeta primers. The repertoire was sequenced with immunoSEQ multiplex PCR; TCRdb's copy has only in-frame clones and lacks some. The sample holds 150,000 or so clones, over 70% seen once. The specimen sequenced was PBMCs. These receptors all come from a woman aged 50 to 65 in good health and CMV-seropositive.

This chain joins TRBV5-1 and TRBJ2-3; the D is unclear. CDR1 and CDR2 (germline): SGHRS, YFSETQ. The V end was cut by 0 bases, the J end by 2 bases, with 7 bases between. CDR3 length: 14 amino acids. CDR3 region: CASSLVDSTDTQYF. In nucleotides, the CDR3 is TGCGCCAGCAGCTTGGTCGACTCCACAGATACGCAGTATTTT. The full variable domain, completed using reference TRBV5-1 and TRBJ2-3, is KAGVTQTPRYLIKTRGQQVTLSCSPISGHRSVSWYQQTPGQGLQFLFEYFSETQRNKGNFPGRFSGRQFSNSRSEMNVSTLELGDSALYLCASSLVDSTDTQYFGPGTRLTVL.

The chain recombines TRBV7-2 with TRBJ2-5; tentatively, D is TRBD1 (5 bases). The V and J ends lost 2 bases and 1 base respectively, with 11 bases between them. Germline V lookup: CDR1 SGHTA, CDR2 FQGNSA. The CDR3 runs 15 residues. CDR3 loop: CASSLNWGFQETQYF. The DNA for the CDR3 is TGTGCCAGCAGCTTAAACTGGGGCTTCCAAGAGACCCAGTACTTC.

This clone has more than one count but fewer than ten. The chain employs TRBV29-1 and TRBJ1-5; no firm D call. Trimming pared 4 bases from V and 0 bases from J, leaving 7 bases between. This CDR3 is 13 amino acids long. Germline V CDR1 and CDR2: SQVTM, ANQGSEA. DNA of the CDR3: TGCAGCGTTGGTCACAGTAGCAATCAGCCCCAGCATTTT. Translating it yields CSVGHSSNQPQHF.

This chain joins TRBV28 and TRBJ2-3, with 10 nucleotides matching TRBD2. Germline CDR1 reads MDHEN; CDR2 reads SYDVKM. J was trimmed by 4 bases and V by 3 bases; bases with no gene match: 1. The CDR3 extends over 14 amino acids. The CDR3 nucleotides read TGTGCCAGCAGTTTTAGCGGGAGGCCAGATACGCAGTATTTT. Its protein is CASSFSGRPDTQYF.

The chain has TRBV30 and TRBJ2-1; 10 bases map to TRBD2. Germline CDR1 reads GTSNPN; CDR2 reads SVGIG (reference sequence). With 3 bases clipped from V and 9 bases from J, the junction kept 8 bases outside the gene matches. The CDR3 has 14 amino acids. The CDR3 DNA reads TGTGCCTGGAGGACTAGCGGGTCAACGGGTGAGCAGTTCTTC. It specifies CAWRTSGSTGEQFF.

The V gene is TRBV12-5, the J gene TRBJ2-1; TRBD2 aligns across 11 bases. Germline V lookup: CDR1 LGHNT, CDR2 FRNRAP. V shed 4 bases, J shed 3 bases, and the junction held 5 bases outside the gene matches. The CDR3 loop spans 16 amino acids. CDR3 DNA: TGTGCTAGTGGTTCCCCCCTAGCGGGGGGCTACAATGAGCAGTTCTTC. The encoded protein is CASGSPLAGGYNEQFF.

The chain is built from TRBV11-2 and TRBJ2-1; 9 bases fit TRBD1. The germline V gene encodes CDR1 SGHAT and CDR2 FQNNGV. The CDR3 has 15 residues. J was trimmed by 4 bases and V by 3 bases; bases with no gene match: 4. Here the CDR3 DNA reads TGTGCCAGCAGCTTCGGGACAGGGACTTACAATGAGCAGTTCTTC. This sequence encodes CASSFGTGTYNEQFF.

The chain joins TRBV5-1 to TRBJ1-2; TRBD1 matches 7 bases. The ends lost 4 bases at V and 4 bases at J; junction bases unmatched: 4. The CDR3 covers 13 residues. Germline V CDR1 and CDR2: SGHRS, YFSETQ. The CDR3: CASSTGQLYGYTF. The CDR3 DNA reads TGCGCCAGCAGCACGGGACAGCTCTATGGCTACACCTTC.

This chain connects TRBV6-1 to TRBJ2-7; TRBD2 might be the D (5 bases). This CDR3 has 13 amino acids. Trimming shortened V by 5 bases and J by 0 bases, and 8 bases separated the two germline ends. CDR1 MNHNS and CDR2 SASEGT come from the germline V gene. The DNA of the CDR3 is TGTGCCAGCAGTTCTAGCTACTCCTACGAGCAGTACTTC. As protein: CASSSSYSYEQYF.

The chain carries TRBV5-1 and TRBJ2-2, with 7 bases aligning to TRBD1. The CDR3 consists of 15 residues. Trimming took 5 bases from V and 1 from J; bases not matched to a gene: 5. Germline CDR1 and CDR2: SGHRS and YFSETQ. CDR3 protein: CASSRQGENTGELFF. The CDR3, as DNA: TGCGCCAGCAGTAGACAGGGTGAGAACACCGGGGAGCTGTTTTTT.

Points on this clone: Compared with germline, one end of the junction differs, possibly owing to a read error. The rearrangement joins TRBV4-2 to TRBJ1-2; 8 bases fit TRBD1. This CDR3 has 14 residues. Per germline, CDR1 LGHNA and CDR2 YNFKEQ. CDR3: CASSQGQGIYGCTF. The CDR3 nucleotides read TGTGCCAGCAGCCAAGGACAGGGGATTTATGGCTGCACCTTC.

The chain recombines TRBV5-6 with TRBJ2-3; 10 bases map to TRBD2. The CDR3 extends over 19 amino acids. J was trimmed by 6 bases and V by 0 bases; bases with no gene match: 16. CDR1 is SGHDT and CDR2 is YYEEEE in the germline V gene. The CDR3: CASSLATGLAASAGDTQYF. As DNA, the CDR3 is TGTGCCAGCAGCTTGGCCACAGGACTAGCGGCGTCTGCGGGGGATACGCAGTATTTT. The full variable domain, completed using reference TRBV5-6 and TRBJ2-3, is DAGVTQSPTHLIKTRGQQVTLRCSPKSGHDTVSWYQQALGQGPQFIFQYYEEEERQRGNFPDRFSGHQFPNYSSELNVNALLLGDSALYLCASSLATGLAASAGDTQYFGPGTRLTVL.

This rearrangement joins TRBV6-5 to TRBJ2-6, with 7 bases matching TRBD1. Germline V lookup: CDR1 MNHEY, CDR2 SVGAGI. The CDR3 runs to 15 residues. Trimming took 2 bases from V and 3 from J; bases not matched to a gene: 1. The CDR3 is CASSYTGVGANVLTF. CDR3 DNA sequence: TGTGCCAGCAGTTACACAGGGGTTGGGGCCAACGTCCTGACTTTC.

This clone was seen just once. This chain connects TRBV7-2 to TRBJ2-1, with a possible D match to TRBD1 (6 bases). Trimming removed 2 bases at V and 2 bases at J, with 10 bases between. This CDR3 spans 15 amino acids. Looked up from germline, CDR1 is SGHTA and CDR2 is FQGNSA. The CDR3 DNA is TGTGCCAGCAGCTTACAGGCAGGGGCCTACAATGAGCAGTTCTTC. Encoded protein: CASSLQAGAYNEQFF.